The entry below describes one T cell receptor beta chain. The antigen is unknown. Sequencing used immunoSEQ multiplex PCR; TCRdb keeps in-frame clones, though not all of them. The table records about 110,000 clones, nearly 90% of them present only once. Thawed PBMCs were FACS-sorted into unstimulated CD4+CD25+CD127- regulatory T cells, CD4+CD25- non-regulatory cells, CD4 and CD8 cells. The data derive from a study of Tregs in tolerant kidney transplant recipients. Study-level findings and limits: Few patients were studied, so findings need validation in larger groups.

The CDR3 has 17 amino acids. Trimming removed 3 bases from V and 0 bases from J, with 16 bases in between. Germline loops: CDR1 SGHRS, CDR2 YFSETQ. This chain uses TRBV5-1 with TRBJ2-4; D call uncertain. This TCR was recovered from a human donor who received a combined kidney and bone marrow transplant. This material consisted of CD4+ T cells from blood, taken before the transplant. As DNA, the CDR3 is TGCGCCAGCAGCTCCTACTACGCGGTAGGAGCCAAAAACATTCAGTACTTC. Translation gives CASSSYYAVGAKNIQYF.